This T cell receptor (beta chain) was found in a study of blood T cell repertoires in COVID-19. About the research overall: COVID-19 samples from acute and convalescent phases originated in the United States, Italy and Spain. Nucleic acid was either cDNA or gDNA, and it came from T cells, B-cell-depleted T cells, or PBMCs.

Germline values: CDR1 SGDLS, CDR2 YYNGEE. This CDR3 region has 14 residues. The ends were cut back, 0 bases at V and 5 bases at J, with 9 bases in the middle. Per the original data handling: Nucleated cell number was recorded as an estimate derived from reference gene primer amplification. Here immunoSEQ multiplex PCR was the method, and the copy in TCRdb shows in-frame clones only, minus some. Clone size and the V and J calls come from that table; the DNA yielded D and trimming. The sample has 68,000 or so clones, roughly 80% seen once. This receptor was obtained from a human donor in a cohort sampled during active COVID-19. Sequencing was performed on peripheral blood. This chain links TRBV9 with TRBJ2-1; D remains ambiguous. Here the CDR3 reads CASSVGNADNEQFF. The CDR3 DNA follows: TGTGCCAGCAGCGTAGGGAACGCGGACAATGAGCAGTTCTTC.